The next 12 T cell receptor beta chains were all read from a single sample in a study of T cell changes during pregnancy in multiple sclerosis. Assay used: immunoSEQ multiplex PCR; TCRdb lists only in-frame clones, some missing. This table holds about 87,000 clones, roughly 95% found once. This specimen was peripheral blood, taken in the third trimester of pregnancy. These receptors were collected from a female donor in good health, enrolled as a control in a pregnancy study.

The chain carries TRBV27 and TRBJ1-2; 9 bases align to TRBD1. Unmatched junction bases numbered 5, after V lost 1 base and J lost 8 bases. The CDR3 has 14 amino acids. CDR1 MNHEY and CDR2 SMNVEV come from the germline V gene (reference sequence). As DNA, the CDR3 is TGTGCCAGCAGTTTATTGGGACAGGGAAAGGGCTACACCTTC. Its translation is CASSLLGQGKGYTF.

This chain uses TRBV18 with TRBJ2-2; 14 nucleotides line up with TRBD2. This CDR3 is 19 amino acids long. V dropped 4 bases and J dropped 6; count of bases not matched to a gene: 13. Germline V gene data show CDR1 as KGHSH and CDR2 as LQKENI. Here the CDR3 DNA reads TGTGCCAGCTCACTTTACGGACTAGCGGGAGGCGCCGCTTCCGGGGAGCTGTTTTTT. Protein sequence: CASSLYGLAGGAASGELFF.

The genes are TRBV28 and TRBJ2-7, with 7 bases aligning to TRBD2. V shed 6 bases and J 7 bases; nucleotides not matched to a gene: 9. The CDR3 has 13 amino acids. Looked up from germline, CDR1 is MDHEN and CDR2 is SYDVKM. CDR3 sequence reads: CASRPGPGGEQYF. CDR3 DNA: TGTGCCAGCAGACCAGGGCCCGGGGGGGAGCAGTACTTC.

This sequence joins TRBV16 and TRBJ1-2; weak D call: TRBD1 (5 bases). The germline V and J ends were trimmed by 4 bases and 6 bases, with 15 bases remaining between them. The CDR3 is 14 amino acids. The germline CDR1 and CDR2 sequences are KGHSY and FQNENV. CDR3 sequence reads: CASSPVAGWNGYTF. Written as DNA, the CDR3 is TGTGCCAGCAGCCCAGTGGCAGGGTGGAATGGCTACACCTTC.

The rearrangement links TRBV29-1 to TRBJ2-3, with 11 bases identical to TRBD2. From germline, CDR1 is SQVTM and CDR2 ANQGSEA. The CDR3 has 20 residues. V lost 4 bases and J lost 5; bases outside the gene matches: 23. This chain's CDR3 is CSVVTVASGRISLGEDTQYF. CDR3 in DNA: TGCAGCGTTGTAACCGTGGCTAGCGGGAGGATTTCGCTGGGAGAAGATACGCAGTATTTT.

In its sample, this clone was seen once. The V call is TRBV7-2, the J call TRBJ1-1; 7 nucleotides line up with TRBD1. The germline gives CDR1 SGHTA, CDR2 FQGNSA. The CDR3 consists of 13 residues. V trimming: 3 bases; J trimming: 6 bases; junction bases outside the gene matches: 4. CDR3 protein: CASSLYRGAEAFF. The CDR3 DNA follows: TGTGCCAGCAGCTTGTACAGGGGCGCTGAAGCTTTCTTT.

This clone came up once. V usage is TRBV15 and J usage is TRBJ1-5, with TRBD1 identical over 7 bases. Trimming cost V 0 bases and J 3 bases; bases outside gene matches: 2. The germline V gene encodes CDR1 LNHNV and CDR2 YYDKDF (reference sequence). This CDR3 has 15 amino acids. The CDR3 DNA follows: TGTGCCACCAGCAGAGACAGGGGGGTCAATCAGCCCCAGCATTTT. It codes for CATSRDRGVNQPQHF.

As DNA, the CDR3 is TGCGCCAGCAGCTTGGGGGGGACAGCTAGCACAGATACGCAGTATTTT. Its protein is CASSLGGTASTDTQYF. The chain uses TRBV5-1 and TRBJ2-3, with 7 bases identical to TRBD1. J was trimmed by 0 bases and V by 0 bases; bases with no gene match: 4. In germline, CDR1 is SGHRS, CDR2 YFSETQ. CDR3 length equals 16 residues.

This chain uses TRBV5-7 with TRBJ1-1; the D gene is possibly TRBD1 (6 bases). TRBV5-7 is sorted into the ORF group, with uncertain function. The CDR3 has 18 amino acids. Trimming pared 4 bases from V and 5 bases from J, leaving 27 bases between. The CDR3 spells CASSPGGGGIKYRTEAFF. The CDR3 region has the DNA TGTGCCAGCAGCCCTGGAGGGGGGGGGATTAAGTATAGGACTGAAGCTTTCTTT.

The chain employs TRBV25-1 and TRBJ1-4, with 7 nucleotides matching TRBD1. Germline V gene data show CDR1 as MGHDK and CDR2 as SYGVNS. V shed 10 bases, J shed 3 bases, and the junction held 14 bases outside the gene matches. This CDR3 has 16 amino acids. The DNA for the CDR3 is TGTGCCATCAATACAAACAGGGGATATTCTAATGAAAAACTGTTTTTT. Translation gives CAINTNRGYSNEKLFF.

The chain employs TRBV19 and TRBJ2-7; 8 bases map to TRBD1. V lost 4 bases to trimming and J lost 3 bases; unmatched junction nucleotides: 5. The CDR3 consists of 14 residues. Per germline, CDR1 LNHDA and CDR2 SQIVND (reference sequence). The CDR3 sequence: CASSTAGTGYEQYF. The CDR3 nucleotides read TGTGCCAGTAGTACCGCCGGGACAGGCTACGAGCAGTACTTC.

The CDR3 here is CASSFRVFSYEQYF. The DNA of the CDR3 is TGTGCCAGCAGCTTTAGAGTGTTCTCCTACGAGCAGTACTTC. This chain joins TRBV7-8 and TRBJ2-7; no clear D gene. Trimming took off 3 bases at V and 0 bases at J, with 9 bases between the two ends. This CDR3 is 14 amino acids long. Germline loops: CDR1 SGHVS, CDR2 FQNEAQ.